Detailed here is one TCR beta chain. What it binds is not known. This record comes from a study of shared clonotypes between healthy human individuals. Study conclusions and caveats: Clonotype sharing among donors likely depends on sequencing depth.

V lost 1 base and J lost 3, with 10 bases in between. CDR3 length: 14 amino acids. CDR1 is SGHTA and CDR2 is FQGNSA in the germline V gene. Terminally differentiated effector memory CD45RA+ cells were excluded by CCR7 positive selection of CD45RO-negative cells. Sequencing used immunoSEQ multiplex PCR; TCRdb keeps in-frame clones, though not all of them. The data contain approximately 720,000 clones, 92% of them singletons. Sequencing input: naive CD8+ T cells sorted from blood. This sequence joins TRBV7-2 and TRBJ2-7; D unclear. The receptor comes from a man younger than 45 in good health. The CDR3 DNA is TGTGCCAGCAGCTTAGGTGTACATAGCTACGAGCAGTACTTC. As protein: CASSLGVHSYEQYF.